Listed here are 24 T cell receptor beta chains from one sample, sequenced in a study of technical replicates of blood from several donors. Using immunoSEQ multiplex PCR, the repertoire was profiled, and TCRdb retains in-frame clones only, with some absent. This table holds fewer than 70,000 clones, roughly 94% found once. The sequencing sample was made of T cells isolated from PBMCs. The receptors shown here come from a human donor in good health.

The genes are TRBV6-6 and TRBJ1-4, with 10 bases fitting TRBD1. The CDR3 loop spans 16 amino acids. V lost 4 bases and J lost 6; bases outside the gene matches: 8. Germline V gene data show CDR1 as MNHNY and CDR2 as SVGAGI (reference sequence). The CDR3 DNA reads as TGTGCCAGCAGTTCCTACCGGGACAGGGGTTATGAAAAACTGTTTTTT. It is translated as CASSSYRDRGYEKLFF.

The CDR3 is CASSLAQLAGVGTGELFF. Written as DNA, the CDR3 is TGTGCCAGCAGCTTAGCCCAATTAGCGGGAGTGGGGACCGGGGAGCTGTTTTTT. J is TRBJ2-2 and V is TRBV11-3; 9 positions match TRBD2. Trimming at V came to 1 base and at J to 5 bases, leaving 11 bases not matched to a gene. The CDR3 has 18 residues. Germline V gives CDR1 SGHNT, CDR2 YENEEA.

The rearrangement joins TRBV5-4 to TRBJ1-3; D might be TRBD1 (6 bases). The CDR3 sequence is 15 residues long. Germline loops: CDR1 SGHNT, CDR2 YYREEE (reference sequence). The germline V and J ends were trimmed by 9 bases and 0 bases, with 16 bases remaining between them. CDR3 DNA: TGTGCCACCGGAACAGGGTTAAGCTCTGGAAACACCATATATTTT. This encodes CATGTGLSSGNTIYF.

The J gene is TRBJ2-7, the V gene TRBV29-1; weak D call: TRBD1 (5 bases). This CDR3 is built from 12 residues. V shed 5 bases and J shed 2 bases, with 10 bases lying between them. Per germline, CDR1 SQVTM and CDR2 ANQGSEA. The CDR3 DNA sequence: TGCAGCGTTTCCGACAGTCCCTACGAGCAGTACTTC. Protein product: CSVSDSPYEQYF.

This clone was recorded only once. The rearrangement links TRBV10-3 to TRBJ2-2; TRBD2 might be the D (6 bases). Germline V gives CDR1 ENHRY, CDR2 SYGVKD. V was trimmed by 8 bases and J by 5 bases, leaving 18 bases between them. This CDR3 has 15 residues. CDR3 nucleotide sequence: TGTGCCATCGCGGTTTTGGAGGGTTTAACCGGGGAGCTGTTTTTT. This gives the protein CAIAVLEGLTGELFF.

The chain uses TRBV11-2 and TRBJ1-1, with D unresolved. V lost 0 bases and J 5 bases, leaving 10 bases between the germline ends. This CDR3 contains 14 residues. Germline values: CDR1 SGHAT, CDR2 FQNNGV. CDR3 DNA: TGTGCCAGCAGCTTAGATAGATGGTCAACTGAAGCTTTCTTT. This codes for CASSLDRWSTEAFF.

The genes are TRBV5-6 and TRBJ2-3; no clear D gene. The V and J ends lost 3 bases and 0 bases respectively, with 8 bases between them. The CDR3 totals 14 residues. Per germline, CDR1 SGHDT and CDR2 YYEEEE. CDR3 DNA: TGTGCCAGCAGCTGGAGAGGCAGCACAGATACGCAGTATTTT. This codes for CASSWRGSTDTQYF. The full variable domain, with the rest looked up from reference TRBV5-6 and TRBJ2-3, is DAGVTQSPTHLIKTRGQQVTLRCSPKSGHDTVSWYQQALGQGPQFIFQYYEEEERQRGNFPDRFSGHQFPNYSSELNVNALLLGDSALYLCASSWRGSTDTQYFGPGTRLTVL.

The V call is TRBV15, the J call TRBJ1-5; D possibly corresponds to TRBD1 (6 bases). Germline V gene data show CDR1 as LNHNV and CDR2 as YYDKDF (reference sequence). The CDR3 length is 17 residues. Trimming stripped 2 bases from V and 2 bases from J, with 16 bases between. CDR3 sequence: CATSRTSQGSGNQPQHF. CDR3 in DNA: TGTGCCACCAGCAGAACCAGCCAGGGGTCGGGCAATCAGCCCCAGCATTTT.

The gene calls are TRBV29-1 and TRBJ1-5; D unresolved. V lost 7 bases to trimming and J lost 0 bases, with 16 bases between them. Germline V CDR1 and CDR2: SQVTM, ANQGSEA. The CDR3 is 15 residues long. The CDR3 DNA is TGCAGCGCGCCTCCCGAGAGGCCTAGCAATCAGCCCCAGCATTTT. Its protein is CSAPPERPSNQPQHF.

As regards this clone: One end of the junction is discordant with germline, which a read error may explain. This chain uses TRBV5-1 with TRBJ1-1; 8 nucleotides agree with TRBD1. Germline CDR1 is SGHRS and CDR2 is YFSETQ. The CDR3 length is 15 residues. CDR3 in amino acids: CTSSSIGQGNTEAFF. DNA for the CDR3: TGCACCAGCAGCTCTATAGGACAGGGGAACACTGAAGCTTTCTTT.

The chain couples TRBV7-3 to TRBJ2-5, with 10 bases lining up with TRBD1. After removal of 3 bases from V and 4 bases from J, the junction contained 8 bases not matched to a gene. Germline V gene lookup returns CDR1 SGHTA and CDR2 FQGTGA. This CDR3 has 16 residues. The CDR3: CASSLTGGAGRETQYF. The CDR3 nucleotides are TGTGCCAGCAGCTTGACAGGGGGCGCGGGTCGAGAGACCCAGTACTTC.

V usage is TRBV11-2 and J usage is TRBJ1-2, with TRBD1 matching 8 bases. From germline, CDR1 is SGHAT and CDR2 FQNNGV. J lost 6 bases, V lost 8 bases, and 11 bases had no gene match. The CDR3 is made up of 14 amino acids. The CDR3 DNA reads as TGTGCCAGCCGAAAGACAGGGGAGGTTAATGGCTACACCTTC. The encoded protein is CASRKTGEVNGYTF.

The V and J genes are TRBV9 and TRBJ1-2, with a tentative D call TRBD1 (5 bases). The germline V gene encodes CDR1 SGDLS and CDR2 YYNGEE. V was clipped by 5 bases and J by 4 bases, with 18 bases between them. The CDR3 length is 15 residues. As DNA, the CDR3 is TGTGCCAGCAGTACCGTAGGGGCATCGGGCTATGGCTACACCTTC. Translated: CASSTVGASGYGYTF.

The DNA of the CDR3 is TGTGCCAGCAGTTACGGGCAGGTAACGTACGAGCAGTACTTC. Protein sequence: CASSYGQVTYEQYF. V is TRBV6-5 and J is TRBJ2-7, with D unclear. The CDR3 contains 14 residues. The V and J ends lost 2 bases and 4 bases respectively, with 12 bases between them. Per the germline V gene, CDR1 is MNHEY and CDR2 is SVGAGI.

The rearrangement uses TRBV7-6 and TRBJ2-5, with D uncertain. The CDR3 length is 13 residues. The V and J ends lost 5 bases and 4 bases respectively, with 11 bases between them. Looked up from germline, CDR1 is SGHVS and CDR2 is FNYEAQ. CDR3 nucleotide sequence: TGTGCCAGCAGCCTTGGGCACTTAGAGACCCAGTACTTC. It encodes CASSLGHLETQYF. The full variable domain, rest sourced from reference TRBV7-6 and TRBJ2-5, is GAGVSQSPRYKVTKRGQDVALRCDPISGHVSLYWYRQALGQGPEFLTYFNYEAQQDKSGLPNDRFSAERPEGSISTLTIQRTEQRDSAMYRCASSLGHLETQYFGPGTRLLVL.

The J gene is TRBJ2-3, the V gene TRBV6-5; no reliable D call. Trimming took off 5 bases at V and 2 bases at J, with 8 bases between the two ends. The germline gives CDR1 MNHEY, CDR2 SVGAGI. CDR3 length: 13 amino acids. CDR3 coding DNA: TGTGCCAGCAGTCGTCCCTTCACAGATACGCAGTATTTT. Translated, it gives CASSRPFTDTQYF.

This chain connects TRBV5-1 to TRBJ1-4, with D possibly TRBD1 on 5 matching bases. The V gene's germline CDR1 is SGHRS and CDR2 YFSETQ. The V end was cut by 0 bases, the J end by 8 bases, with 14 bases between. There are 15 residues in the CDR3. The CDR3 DNA is TGCGCCAGCAGCTTGGCCGTCGGGGGTGGGGAAAAACTGTTTTTT. Its protein product is CASSLAVGGGEKLFF. Full variable domain (outside the CDR3, taken from reference TRBV5-1 and TRBJ1-4): KAGVTQTPRYLIKTRGQQVTLSCSPISGHRSVSWYQQTPGQGLQFLFEYFSETQRNKGNFPGRFSGRQFSNSRSEMNVSTLELGDSALYLCASSLAVGGGEKLFFGSGTQLSVL.

This chain's CDR3 is CSVEGPSQGSIGTGELFF. CDR3 bases: TGCAGCGTTGAAGGCCCAAGCCAGGGATCGATCGGGACCGGGGAGCTGTTTTTT. The V and J genes are TRBV29-1 and TRBJ2-2, with D perhaps matching TRBD1 (5 bases). Trimming took off 1 base at V and 5 bases at J, with 23 bases between the two ends. CDR1 is SQVTM, CDR2 ANQGSEA, per germline. This CDR3 contains 18 residues.

The chain has TRBV11-2 and TRBJ1-5; 9 positions agree with TRBD1. Germline V gene sequence: CDR1 SGHAT, CDR2 FQNNGV. Unmatched junction bases numbered 10, after V lost 5 bases and J lost 5 bases. The CDR3 runs 16 residues. CDR3 DNA sequence: TGTGCCAGCAGCATTCCCTTCCGGGACAGGGATCAGCCCCAGCATTTT. Translated: CASSIPFRDRDQPQHF.

This clone was detected only once. The J gene is TRBJ2-5, the V gene TRBV9, with D possibly TRBD2 on 6 matching bases. V was pared by 9 bases and J by 4 bases, with 22 bases between. The CDR3 has 15 residues. Germline-derived CDR1 and CDR2 are SGDLS and YYNGEE. CDR3 sequence reads: CATSSGDSGGETQYF. CDR3 in DNA: TGTGCCACCTCTTCCGGGGATAGCGGCGGAGAGACCCAGTACTTC.

A single count supports this clone. This chain uses TRBV15 with TRBJ1-3; possibly TRBD1 for D (5 bases). The germline V and J ends were trimmed by 0 bases and 2 bases, with 8 bases remaining between them. The CDR3 runs 15 residues. Germline assignment: CDR1 LNHNV and CDR2 YYDKDF (reference sequence). The CDR3 bases are TGTGCCACCAGCAGAGACAGGGTTGCTGGAAACACCATATATTTT. It specifies CATSRDRVAGNTIYF.

This chain connects TRBV6-5 to TRBJ1-2; TRBD1 aligns across 10 bases. Germline loops: CDR1 MNHEY, CDR2 SVGAGI. The CDR3 has 15 residues. V gave up 5 bases and J gave up 3 bases; unmatched junction bases: 6. The CDR3 here is CASSPTGGGHYGYTF. The DNA for the CDR3 is TGTGCCAGCAGTCCGACAGGGGGCGGACACTATGGCTACACCTTC.

The chain is built from TRBV5-1 and TRBJ2-1; TRBD2 matches at 9 bases. This CDR3 has 17 amino acids. Unmatched junction bases numbered 8, after V lost 0 bases and J lost 4 bases. CDR1 and CDR2 from the germline V gene are SGHRS and YFSETQ. The CDR3 DNA follows: TGCGCCAGCAGCTTGGGGTCTCTAGCGGGGTTATACAATGAGCAGTTCTTC. As protein: CASSLGSLAGLYNEQFF.

The chain links TRBV9 to TRBJ2-1, with no clear D. This CDR3 comprises 15 residues. The V end lost 5 bases, the J end lost 3 bases, and 15 bases lay between the germline ends. In germline, CDR1 is SGDLS, CDR2 YYNGEE. CDR3 sequence (DNA): TGTGCCAGCAGTCCTAGTGCACTCAGCTACAATGAGCAGTTCTTC. It translates to CASSPSALSYNEQFF.